These T cell receptor beta chains were read from a single sample in a study of blood T cell repertoires in COVID-19. TCRdb keeps only in-frame clones here, not all; method: immunoSEQ multiplex PCR. There are under 250,000 clones in the sample; around 89% occur only once, and roughly 6.8% lies in the top ten. The sample consisted of peripheral blood. These receptors originate from a woman in her 30s with COVID-19, enrolled during active disease. Both conserved end residues are part of each CDR3. The D gene is left open where the match is weak. Clone size is given for some rows only: seen once, a few or many times, or a class if the clone is expanded.

j_call	d_call	clone_size	v_call	cdr3_nt	cdr3_aa
TRBJ1-1	.	.	TRBV15	TGTGCCACCAGCAGAGATCACAGGGTCGGCACTGAAGCTTTCTTT	CATSRDHRVGTEAFF
TRBJ2-7	.	.	TRBV27	TGTGCCAGCAGTTTTTACTACGAGCAGTACTTC	CASSFYYEQYF
TRBJ1-1	.	.	TRBV5-1	TGCGCCAGCAACGTTGGGAGGGAGGCTTTCTTT	CASNVGREAFF
TRBJ2-3	.	.	TRBV30	TGTGCCTGGAACGCGGCGCGCACAGATACGCAGTATTTT	CAWNAARTDTQYF
TRBJ1-2	.	.	TRBV6-5	TGTGCCAGCAACCTGGACAGCAACTATGGCTACACCTTC	CASNLDSNYGYTF
TRBJ2-1	TRBD2	few	TRBV7-9	TGTGCCAGCAGCTCGCGCCCGACTAGCGGAGTTTACAATGAGCAGTTCTTC	CASSSRPTSGVYNEQFF
TRBJ1-2	TRBD1	.	TRBV6-5	TGTGCCAGCAGTCCCCAGACAGGGTTAGGCTATGGCTACACCTTC	CASSPQTGLGYGYTF
TRBJ1-5	.	.	TRBV7-8	TGTGCCAGCAGCTTTTCCGACTTCGATCAGCCCCAGCATTTT	CASSFSDFDQPQHF
TRBJ1-4	.	few	TRBV7-6	TGTGCCAGCAGCTTAGCGGCGGGTAGGGCAACTAATGAAAAACTGTTTTTT	CASSLAAGRATNEKLFF
TRBJ2-7	.	.	TRBV2	TGTGCCAGTTTCCGGGACACCGCTTACGAGCAGTACTTC	CASFRDTAYEQYF
TRBJ2-6	TRBD1	.	TRBV7-9	TGTGCCAGCAGCCAAACAGGGGCCATCTCTGGGGCCAACGTCCTGACTTTC	CASSQTGAISGANVLTF
TRBJ1-2	TRBD1	.	TRBV7-2	TGTGCCAGCAGCTTACCCGAACAGGGGAGCTATGGCTACACCTTC	CASSLPEQGSYGYTF